This T cell receptor beta chain was sequenced for a study of cytomegalovirus exposure and HLA in healthy donors. About the study: Earlier, approximately 190 million T cells were analyzed, and about 100 million unique TCR beta sequences were found among them.

Germline CDR1 and CDR2: MGHRA and YSYEKL. This CDR3 comprises 16 residues. The ends were cut back, 4 bases at V and 2 bases at J, with 18 bases in the middle. Both 60 Vbeta primers and 13 Jbeta primers went into the PCR. Data came from immunoSEQ multiplex PCR; TCRdb stores just in-frame clones and leaves some out. The sample lists 90,000 to 120,000 clones; roughly 78% were seen once. V gene TRBV4-1 combines with J gene TRBJ2-7, with D perhaps matching TRBD2 (5 bases). The sequence was collected from a middle-aged woman in good health and CMV-seronegative. Sample: PBMCs. CDR3 region: CASSPAPGSGPYEQYF. CDR3 sequence (DNA): TGCGCCAGCAGCCCCGCCCCGGGAAGCGGTCCCTACGAGCAGTACTTC.